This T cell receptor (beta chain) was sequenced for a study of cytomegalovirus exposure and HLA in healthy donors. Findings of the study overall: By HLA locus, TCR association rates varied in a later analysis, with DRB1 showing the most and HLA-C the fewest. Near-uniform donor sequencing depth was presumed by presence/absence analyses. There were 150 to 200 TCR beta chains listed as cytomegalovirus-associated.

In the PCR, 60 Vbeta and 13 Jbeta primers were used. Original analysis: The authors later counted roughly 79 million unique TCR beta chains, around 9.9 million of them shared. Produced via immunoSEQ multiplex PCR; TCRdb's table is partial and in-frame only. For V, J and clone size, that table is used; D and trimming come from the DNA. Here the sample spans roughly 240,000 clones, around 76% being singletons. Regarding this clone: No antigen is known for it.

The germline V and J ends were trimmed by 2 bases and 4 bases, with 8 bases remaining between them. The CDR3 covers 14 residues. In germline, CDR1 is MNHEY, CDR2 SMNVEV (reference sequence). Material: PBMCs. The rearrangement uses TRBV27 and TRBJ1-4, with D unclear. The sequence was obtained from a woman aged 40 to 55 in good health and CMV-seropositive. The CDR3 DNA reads TGTGCCAGCAGTTTAGGGAGGGTTAATGAAAAACTGTTTTTT. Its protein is CASSLGRVNEKLFF. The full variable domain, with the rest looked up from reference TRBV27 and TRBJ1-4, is EAQVTQNPRYLITVTGKKLTVTCSQNMNHEYMSWYRQDPGLGLRQIYYSMNVEVTDKGDVPEGYKVSRKEKRNFPLILESPSPNQTSLYFCASSLGRVNEKLFFGSGTQLSVL.